The subject of this entry is one TCR beta chain. The data were obtained in a study of blood T cell repertoires in COVID-19. As for the study in general: COVID-19 samples, acute and convalescent, were from the United States, Italy and Spain. T cells, B-cell-depleted T cells, or PBMCs supplied cDNA or gDNA.

V gave up 6 bases and J gave up 3 bases, with 10 bases separating them. The CDR3 sequence is 13 residues long. Authors' data handling: For nucleated cells, counts were estimated from reference gene primer amplification. The repertoire was sequenced with immunoSEQ multiplex PCR; TCRdb's copy has only in-frame clones and lacks some. V and J calls plus clone size are reproduced from that table; the DNA served to infer D and trimming. The sample shows about 230,000 clones, over 70% of them seen only once. The sequence came from a man aged 35 to 55 with acute or convalescent COVID-19. V is TRBV12-3 or TRBV12-4 and J is TRBJ2-3; tentatively, D is TRBD2 (6 bases). The source material was peripheral blood. DNA of the CDR3: TGTGCCAGCAGGCCCGGGAGTACAGATACGCAGTATTTT. Amino acid sequence: CASRPGSTDTQYF.